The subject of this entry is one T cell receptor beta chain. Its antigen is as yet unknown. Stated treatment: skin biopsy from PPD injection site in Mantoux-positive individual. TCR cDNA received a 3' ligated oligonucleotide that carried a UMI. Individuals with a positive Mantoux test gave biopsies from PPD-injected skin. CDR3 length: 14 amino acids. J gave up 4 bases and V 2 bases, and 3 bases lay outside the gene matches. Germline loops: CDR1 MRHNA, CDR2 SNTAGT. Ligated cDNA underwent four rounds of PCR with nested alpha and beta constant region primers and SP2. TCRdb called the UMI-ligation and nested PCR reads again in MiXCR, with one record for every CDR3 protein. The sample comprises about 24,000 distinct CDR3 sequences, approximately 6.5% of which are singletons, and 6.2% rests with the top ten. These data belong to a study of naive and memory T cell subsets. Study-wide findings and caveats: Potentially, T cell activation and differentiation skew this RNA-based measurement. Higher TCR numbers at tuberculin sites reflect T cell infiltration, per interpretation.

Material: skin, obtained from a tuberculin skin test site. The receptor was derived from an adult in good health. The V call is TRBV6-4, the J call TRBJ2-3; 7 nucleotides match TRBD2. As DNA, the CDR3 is TGTGCCAGCAGTGACGGACTAGGCGCAGATACGCAGTATTTT. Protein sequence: CASSDGLGADTQYF.